The present entry profiles one T cell receptor (beta chain) with its context. Its specific antigen is unknown. No much larger clone is present one base from it, and per-base qualities are unavailable. Participants were included only if at least one PBMC sample before ART initiation and at least two post-ART samples were available. All participants with HIV were treated in the United States of America. Cryopreserved samples of roughly 0.85-11 million PBMC were thawed and washed before DNA extraction. At the time of the earliest PBMC sample, participants with HIV were aged between roughly 20 and 55 years. PBMC samples from each participant spanned 1-4 timepoints before ART initiation and 2-8 timepoints after ART initiation, with a median of 7 samples. For every participant, serial HIV viral load, CD4+ T-cell count, ART history and demographic data were obtained. Using a Qiagen kit on a QIAcube, genomic DNA was extracted from unsorted PBMC, with samples processed in batches of 12.

The data derive from a study of long-term antiretroviral therapy in people with HIV (dated by TCRdb to between 2022 and 2023). Turning to the overall study: The earliest samples were collected approximately a decade before the 2015 WHO recommendation for immediate ART, a period when ART was typically delayed until CD4 counts fell. A retrospective serial study tested whether ART initiation and durable HIV suppression were associated with changes in peripheral blood TRB repertoire composition and diversity. No cross-contamination during QIAcube processing was shown when test extractions of a monoclonal T-cell line were performed alongside 25 to 35 polyclonal samples. The cohort contributed over 150 cryopreserved PBMC samples from around 33 adults with confirmed HIV infection, collected serially over a mean of approximately six years (range 1-12). About 35% of the 30 participants with HIV were female. Paper-wide results and their limitations: Because cell numbers in pre-ART samples were limited, unsorted PBMC were profiled instead of sorted CD4+ and CD8+ T cells. ART initiation was associated with a significant increase in TRB diversity, but diversity stayed significantly below transplant donor controls even after long-term ART. Inferences about post-ART repertoire changes were limited because no data were available on ART adherence, viral resistance or therapy changes. Expanded TRB clones identified before ART initiation dominated the repertoire at all time points, although this dominance fluctuated and declined in many PLHIV after ART. Owing to limited PBMC availability, only the TCR beta chain was sequenced, without alpha chain pairing. Compared with controls, HIV repertoires had narrower CDR3 length ranges, and the network structure pointed to an antigen-experienced repertoire that shifted only slightly toward naive after ART. The samples were dated from about 2003 to 2018, and the ART regimens that were used may be less effective than current ART regimens.

Sequencing of the TRB variable region was done with the immunoSEQ hsTCRB v3.0 assay at survey level resolution. The targeted TRB sequencing depth was about 35,000-55,000 T-cell genomes per sample. An Illumina MiSeq with a v3 150-cycle kit was used to sequence the pooled TRB libraries. As for how the authors treated the data: Analysis of repertoires was carried out in R inside a reproducible Nextflow workflow spanning QC, data transformation and analysis. LymphoSeq2, an R package for exploring AIRR-Seq data, was used to implement the custom analyses. A handful of samples that yielded fewer than 5000 total TRB sequences were excluded, so that around 190 HIV repertoires were analyzed. Among the 188 retained HIV repertoires, about 57 were collected before ART initiation and 120 to 140 were collected after ART initiation. Repertoires were downsampled to 5000 TRB nucleotide sequences, and summary statistics were averaged over 100 downsampling iterations. Only TRB sequences with CDR3 regions of at least seven amino acids were retained for analysis. A Shannon entropy-derived clonality score and the Gini coefficient were used to measure diversity. In the repertoire networks, any two of the top 5000 CDR3 amino acid sequences were connected whenever the two sequences differed by an edit distance of one. For TRB CDR3 amino acid sequences, antigen specificity groups and MHC restriction were predicted with GLIPH2. Known CMV, EBV, HIV or tissue antigen associations were flagged by matching CDR3 amino acid sequences against VDJdb and McPAS-TCR. Pre-ART, post-ART and control groups were compared with Wilcoxon signed-rank tests and Holm-Bonferroni correction. TCRdb obtained this table from immuneACCESS and retained in-frame rearrangements with V and J assigned. These tables miss some clones; where compared with another copy, unresolved V genes account for less than half of the shortfall, and the remainder is unexplained. The V and J calls and clone size were taken over from that table, and D and trimming were inferred from the DNA. This sample gives over 15,000 clones in total; 65% to 85% of them show up just once. The ten largest clones add up to nearly 8% of the sample.

Inclusive of the bounding cysteine and phenylalanine, the CDR3 is 14 residues long. Just CDR3 DNA is preserved here, 42 bases in frame from base 1. CDR1 and CDR2, looked up from the germline V gene (reference sequence), are SGHNT and YYREEE. Cut back by 0 bases and 5 bases, the V and J ends lie 6 bases apart. The chain was built from TRBV5-4 and TRBJ1-6, with an unclear D gene assignment. The source is a man aged 18 to 30 with HIV. The sequences come from unsorted PBMCs, collected 0.9 years after starting antiretroviral therapy. The CDR3 here reads CASSLARHNSPLHF. The DNA sequence is as follows: TGTGCCAGCAGCTTGGCGCGGCATAATTCACCCCTCCACTTT.